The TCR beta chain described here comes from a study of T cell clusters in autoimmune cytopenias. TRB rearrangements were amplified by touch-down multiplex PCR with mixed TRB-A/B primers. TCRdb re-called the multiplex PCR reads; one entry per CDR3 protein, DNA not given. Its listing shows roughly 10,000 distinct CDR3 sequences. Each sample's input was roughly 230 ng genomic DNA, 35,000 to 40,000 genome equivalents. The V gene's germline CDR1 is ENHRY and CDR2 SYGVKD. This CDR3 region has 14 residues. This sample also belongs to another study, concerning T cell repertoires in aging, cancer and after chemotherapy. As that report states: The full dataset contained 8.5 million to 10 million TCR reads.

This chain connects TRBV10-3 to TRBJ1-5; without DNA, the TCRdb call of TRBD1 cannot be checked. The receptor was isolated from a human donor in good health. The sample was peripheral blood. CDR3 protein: CASEDSTSNQPQHF.